The rows below give T cell receptor beta chains drawn from one sample of a study of T cells after yellow fever vaccination. MiXCR was run by TCRdb on the 5' RACE reads, yielding one entry per CDR3 protein. The sample records around 250,000 distinct CDR3 sequences, 6.9% being singletons. The sample here was CD4+ T cells sorted from PBMCs, taken 15 days after the yellow fever booster vaccination. These receptors all stem from a young man who received the YFV17D yellow fever vaccine. The conserved cysteine and the conserved F or W are not part of the CDR3 here. A D gene is named only where the DNA matches it firmly.

V: TRBV7-9; D: TRBD2; CDR3: ASSPNAGLNNEQF
V: TRBV18; D: TRBD2; CDR3: ASSPLAGRSYNEQF
V: TRBV5-1; D: TRBD1; CDR3: ASSLAGRGANTEAF
V: TRBV27; D: TRBD2; CDR3: ASSLYPLAGGRGTDTQY
V: TRBV29-1; D: TRBD2; CDR3: SVTLAGSI
V: TRBV20-1; D: TRBD1; CDR3: SANRDRNTDTQY
V: TRBV7-9; D: -; CDR3: ASSLARGGRGYT
V: TRBV10-2; D: -; CDR3: ATADWSSYNEQF
V: TRBV2; D: -; CDR3: ASNGQISGELF
V: TRBV5-1; D: TRBD2; CDR3: ASSSAGVRTDTQY
V: TRBV12-3/TRBV12-4; D: TRBD2; CDR3: ASRSTSGATDTQY
V: TRBV6-2/TRBV6-3; D: -; CDR3: ASSYSLRLYEQY
V: TRBV9; D: -; CDR3: ASSAGTTLVYEQY
V: TRBV24-1; D: -; CDR3: ATTTVYEQF
V: TRBV5-1; D: TRBD1; CDR3: ASSLGTTGQAYEQY
V: TRBV10-3; D: TRBD1; CDR3: AISVDRGNQPQH
V: TRBV10-3; D: TRBD1; CDR3: AISELGQPTDTQY
V: TRBV5-1; D: -; CDR3: ASSLGSSTSEQY
V: TRBV30; D: TRBD2; CDR3: AWGRLADNEQF
V: TRBV4-3; D: TRBD2; CDR3: ASSQTQGLAGGWQY
V: TRBV5-1; D: -; CDR3: ASSRERSYEQY
V: TRBV27; D: -; CDR3: ARSLSLVQPQY